Below are 19 T cell receptor beta chains sequenced from a single sample in a study of CD8+CD57+ T cells in acquired aplastic anemia. The template used for profiling TCR beta VDJ and CDR3 was genomic DNA. TCRdb re-called the reads with MiXCR, one entry per CDR3 protein. This table holds 200,000 to 250,000 distinct CDR3 sequences, almost 35% found once. Sequences were obtained from sorted CD4+, CD8+, or CD8+CD57+ T cells (not recorded which) from PBMCs. The source is a human donor in good health, serving as a control.

The rearrangement links TRBV6-1 to TRBJ1-2, with 7 bases matching TRBD1. Losses at the gene ends were 9 bases for V and 1 base for J; bases not matched to a gene: 5. The germline V gene has CDR1 MNHNS and CDR2 SASEGT. The CDR3 consists of 13 residues. This CDR3 is CASRQGSNYGYTF. The CDR3 coding sequence is TGTGCCAGTCGACAGGGTAGTAACTATGGCTACACCTTC.

This clonotype was counted a few times. The chain has TRBV5-1 and TRBJ1-1, with 11 nucleotides matching TRBD1. The CDR3 loop spans 14 amino acids. CDR1 and CDR2 (germline): SGHRS, YFSETQ. With V trimmed by 7 bases and J by 1 base, 3 bases remained unmatched. CDR3 DNA sequence: TGCGCCAGCGGACAGGGGGCGGCGAACACTGAAGCTTTCTTT. Protein product: CASGQGAANTEAFF.

On this clonotype: A much larger clone lies a single base off, so this may be a read error. This rearrangement joins TRBV5-6 to TRBJ2-3, with D maybe TRBD2 (7 bases). The CDR3 runs to 15 residues. Per germline, CDR1 SGHDT and CDR2 YYEEEE. V lost 4 bases and J 10 bases, leaving 22 bases between the germline ends. In DNA, the CDR3 is TGTGCCAGCAGCCATGGGGGGGGCGGGTCTAATGCGCAGTATTTT. Residues: CASSHGGGGSNAQYF.

The sample holds many counts of this clonotype. This chain connects TRBV20-1 to TRBJ2-5; tentatively, D is TRBD1 or TRBD2 (7 bases each). Germline V CDR1 and CDR2: DFQATT, SNEGSKA (reference sequence). V was shortened by 0 bases and J by 4 bases, with 15 bases between the two germline ends. The CDR3 covers 15 residues. The CDR3 DNA reads TGCAGTGCTAGAGAGGCGGCAGGGGGGGGAGAGACCCAGTACTTC. It yields the protein CSAREAAGGGETQYF.

The table lists this clonotype with a count of one. The chain combines TRBV7-9 with TRBJ1-2; D is unclear. The CDR3 covers 15 residues. Germline V gives CDR1 SEHNR, CDR2 FQNEAQ (reference sequence). V gave up 1 base and J gave up 0 bases, with 9 bases separating them. The CDR3 DNA sequence: TGTGCCAGCAGCTTAGAGGTCAGGACTAACTATGGCTACACCTTC. Amino acids: CASSLEVRTNYGYTF.

This clonotype was recorded at least ten times. The chain joins TRBV7-6 to TRBJ2-7; TRBD2 aligns across 8 bases. The CDR3 runs to 18 residues. CDR1 SGHVS and CDR2 FNYEAQ come from the germline V gene. Germline trimming cut 5 bases from V and 1 base from J; bases unmatched to any gene: 16. CDR3 sequence reads: CASSPRPYSGVISYEQYF. The CDR3 region has the DNA TGTGCCAGCAGCCCGCGGCCCTATAGCGGGGTGATTTCCTACGAGCAGTACTTC. The variable domain in full, with the rest retrieved from reference TRBV7-6 and TRBJ2-7, is GAGVSQSPRYKVTKRGQDVALRCDPISGHVSLYWYRQALGQGPEFLTYFNYEAQQDKSGLPNDRFSAERPEGSISTLTIQRTEQRDSAMYRCASSPRPYSGVISYEQYFGPGTRLTVT.

The chain uses TRBV7-2 and TRBJ2-4; 12 bases are shared with TRBD2. Germline CDR1 SGHTA, CDR2 FQGNSA. Unmatched junction bases numbered 1, after V lost 8 bases and J lost 8 bases. CDR3 length: 12 residues. The CDR3 here is CASRLAGDIQYF. CDR3 in DNA: TGTGCCAGCCGACTAGCGGGAGACATTCAGTACTTC. The entire variable domain, with the rest obtained from reference TRBV7-2 and TRBJ2-4, is as follows: GAGVSQSPSNKVTEKGKDVELRCDPISGHTALYWYRQSLGQGLEFLIYFQGNSAPDKSGLPSDRFSAERTGGSVSTLTIQRTQQEDSAVYLCASRLAGDIQYFGAGTRLSVL.

The genes are TRBV4-1 and TRBJ2-3; 7 nucleotides agree with TRBD2. Trimming took 4 bases from V and 6 from J; bases not matched to a gene: 13. CDR1 and CDR2 from the germline V gene are MGHRA and YSYEKL. The CDR3 covers 16 residues. CDR3: CASSPTVWRGNDTQYF. CDR3 DNA sequence: TGCGCCAGCAGCCCCACGGTCTGGCGGGGGAACGATACGCAGTATTTT.

This clonotype occurred once. This chain uses TRBV19 with TRBJ1-5, with D perhaps matching TRBD1 (6 bases). Germline CDR1 and CDR2: LNHDA and SQIVND (reference sequence). This CDR3 contains 15 residues. The germline V and J ends were trimmed by 6 bases and 3 bases, with 15 bases remaining between them. Here the CDR3 reads CASRWGAQDNQPQHF. In DNA, the CDR3 is TGTGCCAGTAGATGGGGGGCACAGGACAATCAGCCCCAGCATTTT.

This clonotype was recorded at least ten times. V gene TRBV10-3 combines with J gene TRBJ1-6; D not resolved. Germline-derived CDR1 and CDR2 are ENHRY and SYGVKD. This CDR3 comprises 13 residues. V lost 6 bases, J lost 7 bases, and 10 bases lay in between. The CDR3 sequence: CAISGSPNSPLHF. The CDR3 coding sequence is TGTGCCATCAGCGGCAGCCCCAATTCACCCCTCCACTTT.

This clonotype came up many times. The CDR3 sequence: CASSYSIMVHEQYF. The CDR3 bases are TGTGCCAGCAGTTACTCGATAATGGTTCACGAGCAGTACTTC. V gene TRBV6-2 or TRBV6-3 combines with J gene TRBJ2-7; D not resolved. Trimming shortened V by 0 bases and J by 5 bases, and 11 bases separated the two germline ends. Germline values: CDR1 MNHEY, CDR2 SVGEGT. This CDR3 is 14 amino acids long.

Only a few counts were recorded for this clonotype. The junction and the germline gene differ at one end; a read error may be behind it. CDR3 residues: CASSDGQGYEQYF. The CDR3 region has the DNA TGCGCCAGCAGCGACGGACAGGGTTACGAGCAGTACTTC. The chain couples TRBV7-9 to TRBJ2-7; TRBD1 matches at 8 bases. There are 13 residues in the CDR3. From germline, CDR1 is SEHNR and CDR2 FQNEAQ (reference sequence).

There are many counts of this clonotype. The V and J genes are TRBV19 and TRBJ2-7, with 7 nucleotides matching TRBD1. CDR1 is LNHDA and CDR2 is SQIVND in the germline V gene (reference sequence). V lost 5 bases to trimming and J lost 3 bases; unmatched junction nucleotides: 4. The CDR3 has 13 residues. The CDR3 loop is CASSDRVNYEQYF. For the CDR3, the DNA is TGTGCCAGTAGTGACAGGGTTAACTACGAGCAGTACTTC.

This clonotype was detected ten times or more. Relative to the germline gene, one junction end is altered; a read error may explain this. The chain couples TRBV6-4 to TRBJ1-3; D is ambiguous. Germline V gene data show CDR1 as MRHNA and CDR2 as SNTAGT. The CDR3 consists of 9 residues. CDR3 protein: CASPRPPHF. The CDR3 DNA follows: TGTGCCAGCCCGCGTCCGCCGCATTTT.

This clonotype occurred many times. The CDR3 coding sequence is TGTGCCAGTAGTATTATCAGCAGTGGCTACACCTTC. Its translation: CASSIISSGYTF. V and J are TRBV19 and TRBJ1-2; D unresolved. Looked up from germline, CDR1 is LNHDA and CDR2 is SQIVND (reference sequence). Trimming left V 3 bases short and J 7 bases short, with 9 bases between. The CDR3 extends over 12 amino acids.

The chain is built from TRBV7-9 and TRBJ1-1; D gene ambiguous. The V end was cut by 2 bases, the J end by 1 base, with 8 bases between. The CDR3 has 14 residues. Per the germline V gene, CDR1 is SEHNR and CDR2 is FQNEAQ (reference sequence). The CDR3 region is CASSLQEANTEAFF. The CDR3 coding sequence is TGTGCCAGCAGCTTACAAGAAGCGAACACTGAAGCTTTCTTT.

With respect to this clonotype: An end of the junction differs from the germline gene, which may be a read error. This chain links TRBV2 with TRBJ1-1, with D perhaps TRBD1 (6 bases). Germline loops: CDR1 SNHLY, CDR2 FYNNEI. The CDR3 is 15 residues long. The DNA of the CDR3 is TGTGCCAGCAGTGAATTAGGGGGGTCAGGCACTGAGGCTTTCTTT. Translating gives CASSELGGSGTEAFF.

There are many counts of this clonotype. The V and J genes are TRBV2 and TRBJ2-3, with D maybe TRBD2 (6 bases). The CDR3 has 15 amino acids. CDR1 and CDR2 from the germline V gene are SNHLY and FYNNEI. V was pared by 5 bases and J by 0 bases, with 12 bases between. The CDR3 nucleotides are TGTGCCAGCAGTCGCGGGACTTCTAGCACAGATACGCAGTATTTT. Amino acid sequence: CASSRGTSSTDTQYF.

This clonotype was seen many times. The chain joins TRBV4-1 to TRBJ2-7; tentatively, D is TRBD1 (7 bases). The CDR3 length is 16 residues. Germline V lookup: CDR1 MGHRA, CDR2 YSYEKL. V lost 3 bases and J 3 bases, leaving 18 bases between the germline ends. The CDR3 loop is CASSHSAGGTRYEQYF. CDR3 DNA: TGCGCCAGCAGCCATAGCGCAGGGGGGACCCGCTACGAGCAGTACTTC.